The 9 T cell receptor beta chains given below trace back to one sample, sequenced in a study of identical twins. TCRdb recomputed calls from the 5' RACE reads with MiXCR, one row per CDR3 protein. The repertoire holds 200,000 to 250,000 distinct CDR3 sequences, roughly 7% seen once, with 3.5% to 4% in the top ten. This sample was also put to use in a study of yellow fever vaccine responses in identical twins.

Sequenced sample: memory (CD45RO+) T cells sorted from blood. These receptors originate from a woman between 18 and 30 years old in good health.

This clonotype was counted only a few times. The gene calls are TRBV10-2 and TRBJ2-1; possible D gene TRBD2, 6 bases. Trimming pared 4 bases from V and 8 bases from J, leaving 15 bases between. CDR1 is WSHSY and CDR2 is SAAADI in the germline V gene. The CDR3 contains 14 residues. CDR3 residues: CASSAHGSWYEQFF. CDR3 in DNA: TGCGCCAGCAGTGCCCACGGGAGTTGGTATGAGCAGTTCTTC.

This chain uses TRBV5-1 with TRBJ2-7; 7 positions agree with TRBD1. The length of the CDR3 is 17 residues. Germline loops: CDR1 SGHRS, CDR2 YFSETQ. V lost 0 bases to trimming and J lost 0 bases; unmatched junction nucleotides: 9. The CDR3 sequence is CASSLGIAQGTSYEQYF. For the CDR3, the DNA is TGCGCCAGCAGCTTGGGGATCGCACAGGGGACCTCCTACGAGCAGTACTTC.

Many counts were recorded for this clonotype. The rearrangement links TRBV5-1 to TRBJ1-1; D remains ambiguous. Germline assignment: CDR1 SGHRS and CDR2 YFSETQ. The CDR3 length is 14 residues. The ends were cut back, 5 bases at V and 0 bases at J, with 11 bases in the middle. The CDR3 loop is CASRPGYLNTEAFF. The CDR3 DNA is TGCGCCAGCAGGCCCGGGTACTTGAACACTGAAGCTTTCTTT.

The chain joins TRBV5-1 to TRBJ2-3; 8 bases agree with TRBD1. Germline CDR1 reads SGHRS; CDR2 reads YFSETQ. The CDR3 sequence is 17 residues long. V gave up 0 bases and J gave up 3 bases; unmatched junction bases: 9. Written as DNA, the CDR3 is TGCGCCAGCAGCTTGGAGCCAGGGGGCTCGGGAACAGATACGCAGTATTTT. Translation: CASSLEPGGSGTDTQYF.

The gene calls are TRBV28 and TRBJ2-7; tentatively, D is TRBD1 (6 bases). V lost 9 bases to trimming and J lost 4 bases, with 13 bases between them. Germline loops: CDR1 MDHEN, CDR2 SYDVKM. The CDR3 is 12 amino acids. The CDR3 protein is CASRQDSYEQYF. CDR3 bases: TGTGCCAGTCGACAGGATTCTTACGAGCAGTACTTC. The entire variable domain, with the rest obtained from reference TRBV28 and TRBJ2-7, is as follows: DVKVTQSSRYLVKRTGEKVFLECVQDMDHENMFWYRQDPGLGLRLIYFSYDVKMKEKGDIPEGYSVSREKKERFSLILESASTNQTSMYLCASRQDSYEQYFGPGTRLTVT.

The chain is built from TRBV18 and TRBJ1-5, with D unresolved. CDR1 is KGHSH, CDR2 LQKENI, per germline. V lost 6 bases to trimming and J lost 6 bases, with 15 bases between them. The CDR3 has 14 residues. Written as DNA, the CDR3 is TGTGCCAGCTCTCTCGCCAGCGAGGGTCAGCCCCAGCATTTT. It specifies CASSLASEGQPQHF.

The V gene is TRBV28, the J gene TRBJ2-7; D gene uncertain. This CDR3 has 11 amino acids. Trimming took off 4 bases at V and 2 bases at J, with 3 bases between the two ends. Germline V gene sequence: CDR1 MDHEN, CDR2 SYDVKM. CDR3 coding DNA: TGTGCCAGCAGTTCCACCTACGAGCAGTACGTC. This encodes CASSSTYEQYV.

This clonotype occurred a few times. This rearrangement joins TRBV5-1 to TRBJ2-1, with TRBD2 matching 10 bases. J gave up 6 bases and V 6 bases, and 18 bases lay outside the gene matches. Germline loops: CDR1 SGHRS, CDR2 YFSETQ. The CDR3 runs to 18 residues. CDR3 sequence reads: CASNKGGLAGDEGNEQFF. The CDR3 DNA is TGCGCCAGCAACAAGGGGGGGCTAGCGGGAGATGAGGGCAATGAGCAGTTCTTC.

This clonotype was detected a few times. The rearrangement uses TRBV5-1 and TRBJ2-5, with 7 bases matching TRBD1. The CDR3 has 14 amino acids. Germline CDR1 and CDR2: SGHRS and YFSETQ. V lost 0 bases to trimming and J lost 3 bases; unmatched junction nucleotides: 2. The CDR3 sequence: CASSLGDSEETQYF. The CDR3 region has the DNA TGCGCCAGCAGCTTGGGGGACAGCGAAGAGACCCAGTACTTC.